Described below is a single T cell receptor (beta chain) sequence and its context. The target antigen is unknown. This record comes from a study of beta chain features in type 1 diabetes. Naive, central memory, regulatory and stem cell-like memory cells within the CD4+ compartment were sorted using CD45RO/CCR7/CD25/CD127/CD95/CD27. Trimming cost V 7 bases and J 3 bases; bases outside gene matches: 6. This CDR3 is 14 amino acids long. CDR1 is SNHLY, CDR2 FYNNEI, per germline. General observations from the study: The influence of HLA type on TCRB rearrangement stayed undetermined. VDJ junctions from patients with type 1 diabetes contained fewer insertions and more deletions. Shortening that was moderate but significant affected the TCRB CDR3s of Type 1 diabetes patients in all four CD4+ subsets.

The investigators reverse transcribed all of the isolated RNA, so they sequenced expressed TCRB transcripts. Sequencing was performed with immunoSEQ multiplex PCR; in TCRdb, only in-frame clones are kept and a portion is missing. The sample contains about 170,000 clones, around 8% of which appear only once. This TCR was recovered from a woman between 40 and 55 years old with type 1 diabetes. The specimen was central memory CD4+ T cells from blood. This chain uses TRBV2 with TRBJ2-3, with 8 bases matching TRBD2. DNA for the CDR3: TGTGCCAGCAACAAGGGACTAGATACAGATACGCAGTATTTT. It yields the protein CASNKGLDTDTQYF.